The 11 T cell receptor beta chains presented below share a single source sample, sequenced in a study of T cell responses to AZD1222 COVID-19 vaccine. Produced via immunoSEQ multiplex PCR; TCRdb's table is partial and in-frame only. The sample includes around 140,000 clones, over 90% seen only once; the top ten take over 0.9%. Sequenced material: peripheral blood, taken on day 0 of MenACWY control vaccination. The receptor set was obtained from an adult in good health.

The J gene is TRBJ1-2, the V gene TRBV5-6; D might be TRBD1 (5 bases). The CDR3 contains 17 residues. Trimming took off 7 bases at V and 4 bases at J, with 26 bases between the two ends. Per the germline V gene, CDR1 is SGHDT and CDR2 is YYEEEE. The CDR3 DNA sequence: TGTGCCAGCCATCTTAGAGGGACTTCCTTCTCTACCTATGGCTACACCTTC. This translates into CASHLRGTSFSTYGYTF.

V is TRBV25-1 and J is TRBJ1-2; no clear D gene. Deletions cut 2 bases from V and 7 bases from J, with 5 bases between. The CDR3 extends over 11 amino acids. The germline V gene has CDR1 MGHDK and CDR2 SYGVNS. CDR3 bases: TGTGCCAGCAGTGAAGTTAGTGGCTACACCTTC. This gives the protein CASSEVSGYTF.

V usage is TRBV28 and J usage is TRBJ1-5; the D gene is possibly TRBD1 (6 bases). The germline V and J ends were trimmed by 7 bases and 6 bases, with 19 bases remaining between them. Germline loops: CDR1 MDHEN, CDR2 SYDVKM. This CDR3 has 15 residues. The DNA for the CDR3 is TGTGCCAGCAATCTTCGGGGGGGCGCAGCTCAGCCCCAGCATTTT. Translation: CASNLRGGAAQPQHF.

The chain has TRBV2 and TRBJ1-2; D may be TRBD1 (5 bases). Trimming took 7 bases from V and 4 from J, leaving 13 bases between them. Germline CDR1 SNHLY, CDR2 FYNNEI. This CDR3 has 13 residues. The CDR3 bases are TGTGCCAGCAACTACGGGGGAGGCTATGGCTACACCTTC. Its translation is CASNYGGGYGYTF.

J is TRBJ1-2 and V is TRBV19; D gene uncertain. The CDR3 covers 13 residues. Looked up from germline, CDR1 is LNHDA and CDR2 is SQIVND (reference sequence). The V end lost 1 base, the J end lost 5 bases, and 8 bases lay between the germline ends. The CDR3 here is CASSIAREYGYTF. Written as DNA, the CDR3 is TGTGCCAGTAGTATAGCCCGAGAATATGGCTACACCTTC.

This chain links TRBV23-1 with TRBJ1-2; D is possibly TRBD1 (6 bases). TRBV23-1 is filed as an ORF, its function uncertain. The CDR3 extends over 14 amino acids. Trimming removed 4 bases at V and 4 bases at J, with 13 bases between. CDR3 amino acids: CASSRRGLSYGYTF. For the CDR3, the DNA is TGCGCCAGCAGTCGTCGGGGGCTTTCCTATGGCTACACCTTC.

The chain recombines TRBV5-1 with TRBJ1-2; D not resolved. V lost 0 bases and J lost 5, with 8 bases in between. The germline gives CDR1 SGHRS, CDR2 YFSETQ. This CDR3 has 13 residues. The CDR3 loop reads CASSLDPRYGYTF. The CDR3 DNA reads TGCGCCAGCAGCTTGGACCCAAGATATGGCTACACCTTC.

The J gene is TRBJ1-1, the V gene TRBV30; D is possibly TRBD1 (5 bases). Trimming removed 5 bases at V and 7 bases at J, with 14 bases between. Germline CDR1 reads GTSNPN; CDR2 reads SVGIG (reference sequence). This CDR3 region has 12 residues. CDR3 in DNA: TGTGCCTGGGCCGGGACGCCCCATGAAGCTTTCTTT. Amino acid sequence: CAWAGTPHEAFF.

Note on this clone: Other DNA sequences within the sample encode an identical CDR3. The chain combines TRBV7-3 with TRBJ1-1, with 7 bases matching TRBD1. CDR3 length: 13 residues. V trimming: 4 bases; J trimming: 5 bases; junction bases outside the gene matches: 4. Germline V lookup: CDR1 SGHTA, CDR2 FQGTGA. This chain's CDR3 is CASSSGGGTEAFF. DNA for the CDR3: TGTGCCAGCAGCTCAGGGGGAGGGACTGAAGCTTTCTTT.

This clone was counted between two and nine times. The V call is TRBV5-1, the J call TRBJ1-2; D gene ambiguous. Per the germline V gene, CDR1 is SGHRS and CDR2 is YFSETQ. The CDR3 extends over 14 amino acids. Trimming cost V 0 bases and J 8 bases, with 14 bases left between them. CDR3 region: CASSLGGLGDGYTF. For the CDR3, the DNA is TGCGCCAGCAGCTTGGGCGGGCTCGGCGACGGCTACACCTTC.

The V and J genes are TRBV2 and TRBJ1-1; perhaps TRBD1 as D (5 bases). The CDR3 has 14 amino acids. Between the trimmed V and J ends, which lost 5 bases and 0 bases, there was a span of 10 bases. Germline assignment: CDR1 SNHLY and CDR2 FYNNEI. CDR3 residues: CASSFDRMNTEAFF. CDR3 nucleotides: TGTGCCAGCAGTTTCGACAGAATGAACACTGAAGCTTTCTTT.